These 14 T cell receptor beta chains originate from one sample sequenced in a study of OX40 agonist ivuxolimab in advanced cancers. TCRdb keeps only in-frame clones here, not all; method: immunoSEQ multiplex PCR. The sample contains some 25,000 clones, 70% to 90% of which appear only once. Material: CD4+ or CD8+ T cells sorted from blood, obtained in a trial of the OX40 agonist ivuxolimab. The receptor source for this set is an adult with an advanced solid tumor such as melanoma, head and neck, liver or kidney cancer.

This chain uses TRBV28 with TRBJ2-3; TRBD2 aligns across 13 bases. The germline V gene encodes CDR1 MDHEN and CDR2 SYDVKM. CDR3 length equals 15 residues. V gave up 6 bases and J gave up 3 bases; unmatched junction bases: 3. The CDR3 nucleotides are TGTGCCAGCAGCTCACTAGCGGGAGGGACAGATACGCAGTATTTT. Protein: CASSSLAGGTDTQYF. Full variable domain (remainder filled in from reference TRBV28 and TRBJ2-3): DVKVTQSSRYLVKRTGEKVFLECVQDMDHENMFWYRQDPGLGLRLIYFSYDVKMKEKGDIPEGYSVSREKKERFSLILESASTNQTSMYLCASSSLAGGTDTQYFGPGTRLTVL.

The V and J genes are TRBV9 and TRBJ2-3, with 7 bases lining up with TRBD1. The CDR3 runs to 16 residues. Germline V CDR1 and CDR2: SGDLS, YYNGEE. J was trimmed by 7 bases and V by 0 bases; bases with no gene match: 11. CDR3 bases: TGTGCCAGCAGCGTAGCTCCGAGACAGGGCATACATACGCAGTATTTT. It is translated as CASSVAPRQGIHTQYF.

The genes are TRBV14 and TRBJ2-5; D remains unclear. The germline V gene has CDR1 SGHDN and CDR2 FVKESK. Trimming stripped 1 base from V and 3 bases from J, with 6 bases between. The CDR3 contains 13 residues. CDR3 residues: CASSQVMEETQYF. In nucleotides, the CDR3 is TGTGCCAGCAGCCAAGTAATGGAAGAGACCCAGTACTTC.

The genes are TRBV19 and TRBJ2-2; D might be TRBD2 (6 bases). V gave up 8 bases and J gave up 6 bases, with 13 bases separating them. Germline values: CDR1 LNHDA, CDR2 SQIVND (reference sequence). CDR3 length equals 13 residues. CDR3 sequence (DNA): TGTGCCAGTGGCGGAGGGGTGGCCGGGGAGCTGTTTTTT. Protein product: CASGGGVAGELFF.

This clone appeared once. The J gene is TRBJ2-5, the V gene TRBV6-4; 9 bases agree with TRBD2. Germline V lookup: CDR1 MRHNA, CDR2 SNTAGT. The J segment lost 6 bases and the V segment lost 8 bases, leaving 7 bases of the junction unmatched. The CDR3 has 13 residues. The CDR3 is CASSSGGWKTQYF. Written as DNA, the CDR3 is TGTGCCAGCTCCAGCGGGGGGTGGAAGACCCAGTACTTC.

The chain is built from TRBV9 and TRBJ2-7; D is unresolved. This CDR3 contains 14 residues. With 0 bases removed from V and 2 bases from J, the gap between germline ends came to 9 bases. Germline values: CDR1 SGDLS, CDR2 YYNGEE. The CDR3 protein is CASSVAGSTYEQYF. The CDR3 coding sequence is TGTGCCAGCAGCGTAGCTGGCAGTACCTACGAGCAGTACTTC.

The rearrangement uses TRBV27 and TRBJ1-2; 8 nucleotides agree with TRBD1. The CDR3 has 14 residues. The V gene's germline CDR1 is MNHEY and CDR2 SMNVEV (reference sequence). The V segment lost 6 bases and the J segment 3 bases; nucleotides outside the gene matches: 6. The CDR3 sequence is CASRPGGVHYGYTF. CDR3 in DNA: TGTGCCAGCAGGCCAGGGGGCGTCCACTATGGCTACACCTTC.

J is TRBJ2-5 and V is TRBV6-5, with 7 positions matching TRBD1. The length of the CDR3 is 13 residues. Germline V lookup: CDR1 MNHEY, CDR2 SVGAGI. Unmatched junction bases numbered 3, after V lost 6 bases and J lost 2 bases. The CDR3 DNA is TGTGCCAGCAGAGGGACAGAACAAGAGACCCAGTACTTC. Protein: CASRGTEQETQYF.

The CDR3 reads CASSVFEGGLAGELFF. CDR3 DNA: TGTGCCAGCAGCGTCTTTGAGGGGGGCCTCGCCGGGGAGCTGTTTTTT. This chain uses TRBV7-8 with TRBJ2-2, with D perhaps given as TRBD1 or TRBD2 (6 bases each). The CDR3 sequence is 16 residues long. With 5 bases removed from V and 6 bases from J, the gap between germline ends came to 19 bases. CDR1 and CDR2 (germline): SGHVS, FQNEAQ.

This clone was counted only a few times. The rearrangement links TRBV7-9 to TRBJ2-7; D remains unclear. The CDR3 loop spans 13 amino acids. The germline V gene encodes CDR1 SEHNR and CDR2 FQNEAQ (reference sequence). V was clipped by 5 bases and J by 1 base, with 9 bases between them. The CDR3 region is CASSPPLSYEQYF. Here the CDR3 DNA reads TGTGCCAGCAGCCCCCCACTGTCCTACGAGCAGTACTTC. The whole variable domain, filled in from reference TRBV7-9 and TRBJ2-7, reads DTGVSQNPRHKITKRGQNVTFRCDPISEHNRLYWYRQTLGQGPEFLTYFQNEAQLEKSRLLSDRFSAERPKGSFSTLEIQRTEQGDSAMYLCASSPPLSYEQYFGPGTRLTVT.

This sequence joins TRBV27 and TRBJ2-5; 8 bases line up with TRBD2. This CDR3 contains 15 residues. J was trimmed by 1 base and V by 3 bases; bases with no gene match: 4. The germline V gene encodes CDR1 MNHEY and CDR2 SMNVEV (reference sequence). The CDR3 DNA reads TGTGCCAGCAGTTTGATCCTAGCGGGCCAAGAGACCCAGTACTTC. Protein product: CASSLILAGQETQYF.

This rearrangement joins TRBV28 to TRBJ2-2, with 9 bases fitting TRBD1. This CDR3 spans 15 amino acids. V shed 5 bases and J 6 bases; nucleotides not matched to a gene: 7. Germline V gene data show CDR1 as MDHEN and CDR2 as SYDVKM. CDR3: CASSTGTGISGELFF. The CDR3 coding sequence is TGTGCCAGCAGTACCGGGACAGGGATCTCCGGGGAGCTGTTTTTT.

Here the CDR3 DNA reads TGTGCCAGCAGTTTAGGACAGGGATACCTCGAGCAGTACTTC. It encodes CASSLGQGYLEQYF. The chain recombines TRBV27 with TRBJ2-7; 8 nucleotides line up with TRBD1. The length of the CDR3 is 14 residues. With V trimmed by 2 bases and J by 6 bases, 6 bases remained unmatched. The germline gives CDR1 MNHEY, CDR2 SMNVEV (reference sequence).

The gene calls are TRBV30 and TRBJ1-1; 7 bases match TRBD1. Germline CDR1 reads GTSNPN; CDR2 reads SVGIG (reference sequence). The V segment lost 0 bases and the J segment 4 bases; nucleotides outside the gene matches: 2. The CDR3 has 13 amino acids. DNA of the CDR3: TGTGCCTGGAGTGTTTCAGGGGGCACTGAAGCTTTCTTT. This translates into CAWSVSGGTEAFF.